This is a list of T cell receptor beta chains from one sample in a study of regulatory T cells in long-lasting Graves disease. TCRdb redid the calling of the multiplex PCR reads with MiXCR, one entry per CDR3 protein. Here the sample spans about 440,000 distinct CDR3 sequences, about a sixth being singletons. The same data also contributed to another study, on T cells in Graves' hyperthyroidism and ophthalmopathy.

The sequenced sample was peripheral blood mononuclear cells (PBMCs), obtained at new diagnosis, from a patient treated with antithyroid drugs. The receptor source for this set is a woman aged 18 to 35 with Graves disease. CDR3s include the opening cysteine and the closing phenylalanine or tryptophan. A D gene is named only where the DNA matches it firmly. Clone size appears in some rows only: once, few, many, or a class for an expanded clone.

TRBJ2-1,few,TRBV7-3,.,TGTGCCAGCAGGGACCTAAGTAACGATGAGCAGTTCTTC,CASRDLSNDEQFF
TRBJ2-3,many,TRBV20-1,.,TGCAGTCCACTATCCCCTAGCACAGATACGCAGTATTTT,CSPLSPSTDTQYF
TRBJ2-7,.,TRBV7-9,.,TGTGCCAGCAGCGTAAAAGTGGCCCAGGGCGAGCAGTACTTC,CASSVKVAQGEQYF
TRBJ1-1,many,TRBV18,.,TGTGCCAGCTCACCTCAGGGCCCGGACACTGAAGCTTTCTTT,CASSPQGPDTEAFF
TRBJ1-1,few,TRBV15,.,TGTGCCACCAGCAGAGTGGCAGGGAGAGGGAACACTGAAGCTTTCTTT,CATSRVAGRGNTEAFF
TRBJ2-1,many,TRBV27,.,TGTGCCAGCAGTTTATCGGGCTGGGGACCGGACAATGAGCAGTTCTTC,CASSLSGWGPDNEQFF
TRBJ2-2,few,TRBV20-1,.,TGCAGTGCTAGAGATAGGAGCGGACACAGGAGCGGGGAGCTGTTTTTT,CSARDRSGHRSGELFF
TRBJ2-5,once,TRBV10-3,TRBD2,TGTGCCATCAGTGAGGACAGCGGGAGGGCCCGGACCCAGTACTTC,CAISEDSGRARTQYF
TRBJ2-6,many,TRBV30,TRBD1,TGTGCCTGGAGTACGGGGACAGGGTCCGACTCTGGGGCCAACGTCCTGACTTTC,CAWSTGTGSDSGANVLTF
TRBJ2-1,many,TRBV28,TRBD1,TGTGCCAGCAGCTACGACAGGGTGGACTACAATGAGCAGTTCTTC,CASSYDRVDYNEQFF
TRBJ2-5,many,TRBV11-1,.,TGTGCCAGCAGCCCCCGACAGCAAGAGACCCAGTACTTC,CASSPRQQETQYF
TRBJ2-2,.,TRBV5-1,TRBD2,TGCGCCAGCAGCTGGACTAGCGGACCTTCTGGGGAGCTGTTTTTT,CASSWTSGPSGELFF
TRBJ2-7,many,TRBV2,TRBD2,TGTGCCAGCACTAGCGGCTTCTCCTACGAGCAGTACTTC,CASTSGFSYEQYF
TRBJ2-1,few,TRBV12-3/TRBV12-4,.,TGTGCCAGCAGATCAAGTTATTCCGACTCAAATGAGCAGTTCTTC,CASRSSYSDSNEQFF
TRBJ2-1,many,TRBV28,.,TGTGCCAGCAGGCTAGGAAGTGCTGAGCAGTTCTTC,CASRLGSAEQFF
TRBJ2-3,.,TRBV18,TRBD1,TGTGCCAGCTCACAGGACAGGGTCACAGATACGCAGTATTTT,CASSQDRVTDTQYF
TRBJ2-5,.,TRBV3-1,TRBD2,TGTGCCAGCAGTCGCGGGAGATCGTACCAAGAGACCCAGTACTTC,CASSRGRSYQETQYF
TRBJ2-5,few,TRBV7-2,TRBD2,TGTGCCAGCAAAAGGCAGGGAGGGGCAGAGACCCAGTACTTC,CASKRQGGAETQYF
TRBJ2-2,few,TRBV25-1,TRBD2,TGTGCCAGCAGTGGGATTGCCCGGGGACTAGCGGGAATCCCGACCGGGGAGCTGTTTTTT,CASSGIARGLAGIPTGELFF
TRBJ2-6,.,TRBV27,.,TGTGCCAGCAGTGGACTTCTCTCTGGGGCCAACGTCCTGACTTTC,CASSGLLSGANVLTF
TRBJ1-3,.,TRBV6-5,.,TGTGCCAGCAGTTACTACTCTGGAAACACCATATATTTT,CASSYYSGNTIYF
TRBJ1-1,many,TRBV3-1,.,TGTGCCAGCAGCCAAGATGAGGGATCCAACACTGAAGCTTTCTTT,CASSQDEGSNTEAFF
TRBJ2-7,many,TRBV29-1,.,TGCAGCGTTGTAGAGGACGCGATACTCTACGAGCAGTACTTC,CSVVEDAILYEQYF
TRBJ1-1,few,TRBV18,.,TGTGCCAGCTCGTCCGGGCCCGCAGGTTTCACTGAAGCTTTCTTT,CASSSGPAGFTEAFF